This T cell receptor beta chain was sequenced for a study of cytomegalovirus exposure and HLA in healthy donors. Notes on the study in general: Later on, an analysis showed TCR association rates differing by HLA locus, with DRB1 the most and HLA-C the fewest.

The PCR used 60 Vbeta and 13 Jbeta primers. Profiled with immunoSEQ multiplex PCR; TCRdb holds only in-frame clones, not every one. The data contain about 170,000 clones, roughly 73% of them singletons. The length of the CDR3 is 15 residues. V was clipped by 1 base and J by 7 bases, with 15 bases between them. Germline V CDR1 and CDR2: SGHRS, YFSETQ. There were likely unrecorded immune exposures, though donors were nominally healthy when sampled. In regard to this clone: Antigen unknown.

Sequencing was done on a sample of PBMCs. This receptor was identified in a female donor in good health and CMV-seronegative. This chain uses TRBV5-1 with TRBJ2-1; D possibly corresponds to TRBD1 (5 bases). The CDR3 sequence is CASSLWGAMGNEQFF. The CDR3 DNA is TGCGCCAGCAGCTTGTGGGGCGCAATGGGGAATGAGCAGTTCTTC.